This T cell receptor (beta chain) was captured in a study of identifying expanded T cells in peripheral blood. Study observations and caveats: Over around two and four weeks, about 16 and 19 clones changed, versus roughly 1.1 between replicates.

This CDR3 contains 15 residues. The V gene end was trimmed by 1 base and the J gene end by 5 bases; junction bases not matched to a gene: 5. CDR1 and CDR2 (germline): GTSNPN, SVGIG (reference sequence). A remark on this clone: Its antigen is unknown.

Some clones are missing from TCRdb's copy, which holds only in-frame ones; the method was immunoSEQ multiplex PCR. The sample gives about 81,000 clones, 84% of which show up once; around a fifth is in the top ten. The receptor's source is a person between 18 and 69 years old in good health. The sequencing input was blood. The chain employs TRBV30 and TRBJ2-3; 11 nucleotides match TRBD1. CDR3 in DNA: TGTGCCTGGAGTGCCGGGACAGGGGGTGTAGATACGCAGTATTTT. Protein sequence: CAWSAGTGGVDTQYF.